This T cell receptor (beta chain) comes out of a study of blood T cell repertoires in COVID-19. Whole-study context: Acute-phase and convalescent COVID-19 samples originated in the United States, Italy and Spain. Sample material is recorded as cDNA or gDNA derived from T cells, B-cell-depleted T cells, or PBMCs.

Germline V gives CDR1 SGHDT, CDR2 YYEEEE. The CDR3 is 14 residues long. Trimming took off 3 bases at V and 1 base at J, with 11 bases between the two ends. TCRdb keeps only in-frame clones here, not all; method: immunoSEQ multiplex PCR. The sample consists of 200,000 to 250,000 clones, approximately 88% of them appearing once. Sequenced: peripheral blood. The chain has TRBV5-6 and TRBJ2-7, with a tentative D call TRBD2 (6 bases). The TCR sequence derives from a man aged 55 to 70 who had recovered from COVID-19. This CDR3 is CASSSWGESYEQYF. CDR3 DNA sequence: TGTGCCAGCAGCTCATGGGGGGAATCCTACGAGCAGTACTTC.